The next 9 T cell receptor beta chains were all read from a single sample in a study of graft-versus-host responses after intestinal transplantation. The table came from immunoSEQ multiplex PCR; TCRdb's copy has only in-frame clones and leaves some out. The table includes around 130,000 clones, approximately 94% detected once. These receptors have no identified antigens. Source: unstimulated CD4+ T cells sorted from spleen or lymph node cells, taken before intestinal transplant. All receptors come from a human donor who received an intestinal transplant.

V gene TRBV18 combines with J gene TRBJ1-5; D is perhaps TRBD1 (5 bases). V gave up 6 bases and J gave up 1 base, with 16 bases separating them. Germline CDR1 is KGHSH and CDR2 is LQKENI. The CDR3 loop spans 16 amino acids. The CDR3 here is CASSDTQGRSNQPQHF. The DNA for the CDR3 is TGTGCCAGCTCGGATACTCAGGGTAGGAGCAATCAGCCCCAGCATTTT.

This clone was found a few times. This chain links TRBV10-3 with TRBJ1-3; D gene unclear. V was trimmed by 9 bases and J by 2 bases, leaving 11 bases between them. The CDR3 totals 13 residues. Germline V lookup: CDR1 ENHRY, CDR2 SYGVKD. The CDR3, as DNA: TGTGCCATACGTCTGCCCCCTGGAAACACCATATATTTT. Encoded protein: CAIRLPPGNTIYF.

The chain carries TRBV9 and TRBJ1-6; D uncertain. This CDR3 is built from 14 residues. Germline V CDR1 and CDR2: SGDLS, YYNGEE. V lost 0 bases and J 6 bases, leaving 7 bases between the germline ends. CDR3 DNA: TGTGCCAGCAGCGTAGCATGGAGTAATTCACCCCTCCACTTT. Its translation: CASSVAWSNSPLHF.

This chain links TRBV30 with TRBJ1-5; 11 nucleotides match TRBD1. CDR1 and CDR2 (germline): GTSNPN, SVGIG (reference sequence). This CDR3 spans 13 amino acids. Trimming cost V 5 bases and J 7 bases; bases outside gene matches: 4. CDR3 bases: TGTGCCTGGGGACAGGGGGCTGGGCAGCCCCAGCATTTT. Translating gives CAWGQGAGQPQHF.

The V gene is TRBV5-8, the J gene TRBJ2-7; D might be TRBD1 or TRBD2, each matching 6 bases. V shed 5 bases and J shed 3 bases, with 21 bases lying between them. The CDR3 is 16 amino acids. Germline V gene lookup returns CDR1 SGHTS and CDR2 YDEGEE. The CDR3 loop is CASRPPERGVFYEQYF. The CDR3 DNA reads as TGTGCCAGCAGGCCTCCCGAGAGGGGGGTTTTCTACGAGCAGTACTTC.

The J gene is TRBJ2-7, the V gene TRBV19; 10 positions agree with TRBD1. The CDR3 is 17 residues long. The J segment lost 4 bases and the V segment lost 6 bases, leaving 15 bases of the junction unmatched. Germline V gives CDR1 LNHDA, CDR2 SQIVND (reference sequence). The DNA of the CDR3 is TGTGCCAGTAGCCGAGGGGGGACAGGGGCGACCCTTTACGAGCAGTACTTC. Its translation is CASSRGGTGATLYEQYF.

The V gene is TRBV27, the J gene TRBJ2-7; 7 bases align to TRBD1. V trimming: 6 bases; J trimming: 4 bases; junction bases outside the gene matches: 12. Germline V CDR1 and CDR2: MNHEY, SMNVEV (reference sequence). This CDR3 has 15 residues. CDR3 in amino acids: CASRGRQGPPYEQYF. In DNA form, the CDR3 reads TGTGCCAGCAGGGGGAGACAGGGACCTCCTTACGAGCAGTACTTC.

The V gene is TRBV30, the J gene TRBJ1-2; 8 positions agree with TRBD1. This CDR3 spans 11 amino acids. V was pared by 6 bases and J by 7 bases, with 4 bases of the junction left unmatched. The V gene's germline CDR1 is GTSNPN and CDR2 SVGIG (reference sequence). In DNA form, the CDR3 reads TGTGCCTGTGGACAGGGTCGTGGCTACACCTTC. Protein product: CACGQGRGYTF.

This chain connects TRBV2 to TRBJ1-2, with no clear D. This CDR3 region has 13 residues. V was shortened by 3 bases and J by 2 bases, with 7 bases between the two germline ends. The V gene's germline CDR1 is SNHLY and CDR2 FYNNEI. DNA of the CDR3: TGTGCCAGCAGTGAGGAGGGAAACTATGGCTACACCTTC. This sequence encodes CASSEEGNYGYTF.